The TCR beta chain described here comes from a study of tumor-infiltrating lymphocytes in oesophageal squamous cell carcinoma. Many counts were recorded for this clonotype. Each CDR3 protein is one row after TCRdb ran MiXCR on the PCR reads. This sample carries about 20,000 distinct CDR3 sequences, approximately 39% of them seen once, and the ten largest clones take about 19%. The CDR3 covers 15 residues. Trimming removed 0 bases from V and 6 bases from J; junction bases left unmatched: 4. Germline V gene data show CDR1 as SGHRS and CDR2 as YFSETQ. The sequence was collected from a female donor with esophageal squamous cell carcinoma. The chain is built from TRBV5-1 and TRBJ2-1, with TRBD2 matching over 9 bases. The sequenced sample was normal esophageal tissue next to the tumor. CDR3 protein: CASSLVAGELNEQFF. The CDR3 coding sequence is TGCGCCAGCAGCTTGGTAGCGGGGGAGCTCAATGAGCAGTTCTTC.